This is a list of T cell receptor beta chains from one sample in a study of beta chain features in type 1 diabetes. Assay used: immunoSEQ multiplex PCR; TCRdb lists only in-frame clones, some missing. The top ten clones hold approximately 0.018% of a sample with a few hundred thousand clones, about 15% of them seen once. What was sequenced was naive CD4+ T cells from blood. These receptors were collected from a man between 25 and 39 years old with type 1 diabetes. The CDR3 runs from the conserved cysteine through the conserved F or W. The D gene is left open where the match is weak. Expanded clones are given a class, and other clones once, few, many or no size at all.

clone_size | j_call | v_call | d_call | cdr3_nt | cdr3_aa
- | TRBJ1-6 | TRBV21-1 | - | TGTGCCAGCAGCAAACTCCCAGGGCGTGAGTCACCCCTCCACTTT | CASSKLPGRESPLHF
- | TRBJ2-3 | TRBV29-1 | TRBD2 | TGCAGCGCCGTGGGACTAGCGGTGGGCGATACGCAGTATTTT | CSAVGLAVGDTQYF
few | TRBJ2-7 | TRBV27 | TRBD2 | TGTGCCAGCAGTTTGGCGGGTGCGCCTAGCGGGCACTACGAGCAGTACTTC | CASSLAGAPSGHYEQYF
few | TRBJ2-5 | TRBV10-2 | - | TGCGCCAGCAGGCGTTTTCAAGAGACCCAGTACTTC | CASRRFQETQYF
few | TRBJ1-2 | TRBV5-6 | - | TGTGCCAGCAGCTTGGGCCTTCAGGGCTTGGGTCGCTATGGCTACACCTTC | CASSLGLQGLGRYGYTF
few | TRBJ1-6 | TRBV9 | - | TGTGCCAGCAGCGTAGATATAAATCCGGATTCACCCCTCCACTTT | CASSVDINPDSPLHF
- | TRBJ1-1 | TRBV29-1 | - | TGCAGCGTTGATGGCACCTTGAACACTGAAGCTTTCTTT | CSVDGTLNTEAFF
- | TRBJ2-5 | TRBV5-1 | TRBD1 | TGCGCCAGCAGCGCCGGGACAGGGGCCGAGACCCAGTACTTC | CASSAGTGAETQYF
few | TRBJ1-1 | TRBV25-1 | - | TGTGCCAGCAGTGACAGGGTGGACACTGAAGCTTTCTTT | CASSDRVDTEAFF
- | TRBJ2-2 | TRBV5-4 | - | TGTGCCAGCAGCCCCGGACAGAACACCGGGGAGCTGTTTTTT | CASSPGQNTGELFF
- | TRBJ1-2 | TRBV6-5 | TRBD1 | TGTGCCAGCAGTTACGGGACAGGGGTAGGGGGCTACACCTTC | CASSYGTGVGGYTF
few | TRBJ2-3 | TRBV5-6 | TRBD1 | TGTGCCAGCAGCACCTGGGACAGGGATACGCAGTATTTT | CASSTWDRDTQYF
few | TRBJ2-7 | TRBV7-2 | TRBD1 | TGTGCCAGCAGCTGGACCGGGACAGGGTTCTACGAGCAGTACTTC | CASSWTGTGFYEQYF
few | TRBJ2-7 | TRBV5-1 | - | TGCGCCAGCAGCTCGACCGGACACTTACAATCCAGCGAGCAGTACTTC | CASSSTGHLQSSEQYF
once | TRBJ1-2 | TRBV27 | - | TGTGCCAGCAGTTTATCGAGCCTAGCCTGGAGTGGCTACACCTTC | CASSLSSLAWSGYTF
few | TRBJ1-2 | TRBV12-5 | - | TGTGCTAGTGGTCCATCTGCAGATGGCTACACCTTC | CASGPSADGYTF
few | TRBJ2-7 | TRBV6-5 | TRBD1 | TGTGCCAGCAGTTATTCCGGGACAGGGGGTTTCCACGAGCAGTACTTC | CASSYSGTGGFHEQYF
few | TRBJ2-5 | TRBV11-2 | TRBD1 | TGTGCCAGCAGGTTTGGGGGGGGACAGGGTACGGAGACCCAGTACTTC | CASRFGGGQGTETQYF
few | TRBJ1-6 | TRBV6-5 | - | TGTGCCAGCAGTGAAGACAGGCTGAATTCACCCCTCCACTTT | CASSEDRLNSPLHF
- | TRBJ2-3 | TRBV7-2 | TRBD2 | TGTGCCAGCAGCTCGGGACTAGGTACCACAGATACGCAGTATTTT | CASSSGLGTTDTQYF